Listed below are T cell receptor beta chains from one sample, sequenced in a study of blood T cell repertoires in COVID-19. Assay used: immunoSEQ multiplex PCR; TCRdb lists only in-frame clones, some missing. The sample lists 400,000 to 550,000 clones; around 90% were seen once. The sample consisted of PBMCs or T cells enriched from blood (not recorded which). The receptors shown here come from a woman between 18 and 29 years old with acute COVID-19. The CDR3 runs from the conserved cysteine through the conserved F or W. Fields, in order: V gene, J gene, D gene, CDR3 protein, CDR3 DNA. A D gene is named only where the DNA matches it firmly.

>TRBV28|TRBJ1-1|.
CASSFRGTTEAFF
TGTGCCAGCAGTTTCCGGGGTACCACTGAAGCTTTCTTT
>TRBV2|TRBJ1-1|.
CASSETVTEAFF
TGTGCCAGCAGTGAAACGGTCACTGAAGCTTTCTTT
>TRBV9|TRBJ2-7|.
CASSATAQAPYEQYF
TGTGCCAGCAGCGCTACCGCACAGGCCCCCTACGAGCAGTACTTC
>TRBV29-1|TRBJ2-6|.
CSVNSRVPGANVLTF
TGCAGCGTAAATTCCAGGGTCCCTGGGGCCAACGTCCTGACTTTC
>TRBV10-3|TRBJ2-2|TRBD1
CATSGTANTGELFF
TGTGCCACTTCCGGGACAGCGAACACCGGGGAGCTGTTTTTT
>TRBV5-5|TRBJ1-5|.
CASSGHGDSNQPQHF
TGTGCCAGCAGCGGACACGGAGATAGCAATCAGCCCCAGCATTTT
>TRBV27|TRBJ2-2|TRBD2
CASRPQRGGTGELFF
TGTGCCAGCAGGCCTCAGAGGGGAGGGACCGGGGAGCTGTTTTTT
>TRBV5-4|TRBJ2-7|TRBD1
CASSKTGGGYEQYF
TGTGCCAGCAGCAAGACAGGGGGCGGGTACGAGCAGTACTTC
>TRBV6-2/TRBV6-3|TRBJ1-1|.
CASSDFGRNTEAFF
TGTGCCAGCAGCGACTTTGGTCGGAACACTGAAGCTTTCTTT
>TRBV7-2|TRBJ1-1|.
CASSIGVNTEAFF
TGTGCCAGCTCTATCGGGGTGAACACTGAAGCTTTCTTT
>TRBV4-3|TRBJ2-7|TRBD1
CASSLDRERYEQYF
TGCGCCAGCAGCCTAGACAGGGAACGCTACGAGCAGTACTTC